The present T cell receptor beta chain was sequenced within a study of blood T cell repertoires in COVID-19. Background on the study: The origin of the acute and convalescent COVID-19 samples was the United States, Italy and Spain. From T cells, B-cell-depleted T cells, or PBMCs came the material, which was cDNA or gDNA.

This CDR3 region has 13 residues. Germline V gene lookup returns CDR1 SGHTA and CDR2 FQGTGA. The V gene lost 5 bases and the J gene lost 1 base, with 8 bases spanning the gap. In the study's own analysis: From reference gene primer amplification, estimates of nucleated cell counts were derived. Produced via immunoSEQ multiplex PCR; TCRdb's table is partial and in-frame only. V and J calls and clone size are as listed in that table; D and trimming were resolved from the DNA. The table records approximately 140,000 clones, approximately 80% of them present only once. The clonotype comes from a man in his 70s with acute or convalescent COVID-19. The chain combines TRBV7-3 with TRBJ1-1; no clear D gene. The sequenced sample consisted of peripheral blood. The DNA for the CDR3 is TGTGCCAGCAGCCAGACACCGAACACTGAAGCTTTCTTT. Residues: CASSQTPNTEAFF. Using reference TRBV7-3 and TRBJ1-1 for the parts outside the CDR3, the full variable domain is GAGVSQTPSNKVTEKGKYVELRCDPISGHTALYWYRQSLGQGPEFLIYFQGTGAADDSGLPNDRFFAVRPEGSVSTLKIQRTERGDSAVYLCASSQTPNTEAFFGQGTRLTVV.